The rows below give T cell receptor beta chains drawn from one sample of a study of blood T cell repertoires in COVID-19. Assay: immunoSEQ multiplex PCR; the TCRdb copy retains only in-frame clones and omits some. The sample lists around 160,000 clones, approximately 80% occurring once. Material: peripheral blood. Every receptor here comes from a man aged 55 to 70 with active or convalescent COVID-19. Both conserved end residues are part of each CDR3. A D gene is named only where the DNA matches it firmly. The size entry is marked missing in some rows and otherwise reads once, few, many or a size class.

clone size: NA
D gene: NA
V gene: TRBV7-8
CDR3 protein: CASSSEVPLNTEAFF

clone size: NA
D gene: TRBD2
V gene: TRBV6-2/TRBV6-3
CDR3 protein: CASSYETSNRPDTQYF

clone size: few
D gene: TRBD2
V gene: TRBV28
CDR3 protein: CASSPLVAGGPDEQFF

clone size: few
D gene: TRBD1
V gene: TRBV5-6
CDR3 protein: CASSLVDRRRSGYGYTF

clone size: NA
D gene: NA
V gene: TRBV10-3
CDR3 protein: CAISPGNTEAFF

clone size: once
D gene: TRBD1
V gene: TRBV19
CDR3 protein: CASSATGGGYGYTF

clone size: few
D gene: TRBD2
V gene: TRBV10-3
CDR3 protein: CASQGTSGMSETQYF

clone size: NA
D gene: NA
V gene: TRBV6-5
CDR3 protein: CASRADRNRMDEQFF

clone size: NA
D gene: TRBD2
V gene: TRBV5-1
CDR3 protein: CASSWGGEGLADTYEQYF

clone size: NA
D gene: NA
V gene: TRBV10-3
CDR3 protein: CAISEVSSGTNHEAFF

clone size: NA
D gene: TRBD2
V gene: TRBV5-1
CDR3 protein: CASSFSGTSGMVNEQFF